This T cell receptor beta chain was sequenced in a study of cytomegalovirus exposure and HLA in healthy donors. Germline CDR1 SGDLS, CDR2 YYNGEE. Trimming pared 4 bases from V and 3 bases from J, leaving 18 bases between. CDR3 size: 16 residues. In the PCR, 60 Vbeta and 13 Jbeta primers were used. Profiling relied on immunoSEQ multiplex PCR, and the TCRdb table lists in-frame clones only, not all of them. The sample holds about 76,000 clones; around 72% are singletons and the top ten take roughly 16%. Regarding donors, all were healthy bone marrow donors. Unrecorded immune exposures were likely, despite nominal health at sampling.

The sequence derives from a woman aged 40 to 55 in good health and CMV-seropositive. The gene calls are TRBV9 and TRBJ2-3; D possibly corresponds to TRBD1 (6 bases). The sequenced material came from PBMCs. The CDR3 sequence: CASSSPFRGGTDTQYF. In DNA, the CDR3 is TGTGCCAGCAGCTCCCCGTTCAGGGGTGGAACAGATACGCAGTATTTT.